This TCR beta chain was captured by sequencing in a study of cytomegalovirus exposure and HLA in healthy donors. Study at large: Among the approximately 400 donors who were genotyped, about 79% fell in the genetic ancestry cluster that is associated with self-reported Caucasian donors. Study-wide findings and caveats: Differences between HLA loci emerged in a later analysis of TCR association rates, with DRB1 most and HLA-C fewest. The study dropped some indistinguishable V segments, TRBV6-2 and TRBV6-3 among them. Presence/absence analyses supposed approximately even sequencing depth among donors.

This CDR3 has 18 amino acids. Trimming pared 6 bases from V and 0 bases from J, leaving 21 bases between. The germline gives CDR1 MDHEN, CDR2 SYDVKM. 60 Vbeta and 13 Jbeta primers were used in PCR. Repertoires were generated with immunoSEQ multiplex PCR, while TCRdb's copy carries only in-frame clones and drops some. This sample yields 180,000 or so clones, of which over 60% are seen a single time; around 15% belongs to the top ten. About this clone itself: The antigen remains undetermined.

The V call is TRBV28, the J call TRBJ1-3, with D maybe TRBD1 (6 bases). The sequencing input was PBMCs. The receptor's source is a man aged 50-60 years in good health and CMV-seropositive. CDR3 in DNA: TGTGCCAGCAGCCCACCCCCGGGACACTGGAGCTCTGGAAACACCATATATTTT. As protein: CASSPPPGHWSSGNTIYF. Variable domain in full (rest from reference TRBV28 and TRBJ1-3): DVKVTQSSRYLVKRTGEKVFLECVQDMDHENMFWYRQDPGLGLRLIYFSYDVKMKEKGDIPEGYSVSREKKERFSLILESASTNQTSMYLCASSPPPGHWSSGNTIYFGEGSWLTVV.